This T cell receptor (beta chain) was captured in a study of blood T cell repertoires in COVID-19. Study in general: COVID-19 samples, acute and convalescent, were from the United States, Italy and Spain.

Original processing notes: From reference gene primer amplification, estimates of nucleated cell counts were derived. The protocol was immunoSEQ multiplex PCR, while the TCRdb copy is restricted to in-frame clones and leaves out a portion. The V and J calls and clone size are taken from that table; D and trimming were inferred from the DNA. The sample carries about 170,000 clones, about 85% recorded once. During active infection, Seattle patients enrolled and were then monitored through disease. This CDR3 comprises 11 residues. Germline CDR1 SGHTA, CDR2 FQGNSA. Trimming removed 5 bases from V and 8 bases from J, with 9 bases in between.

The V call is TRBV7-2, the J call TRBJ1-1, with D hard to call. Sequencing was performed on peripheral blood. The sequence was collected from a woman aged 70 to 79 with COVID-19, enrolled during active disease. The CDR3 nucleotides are TGTGCCAGCAGCGCCAGAACAGAAGCTTTCTTT. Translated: CASSARTEAFF.